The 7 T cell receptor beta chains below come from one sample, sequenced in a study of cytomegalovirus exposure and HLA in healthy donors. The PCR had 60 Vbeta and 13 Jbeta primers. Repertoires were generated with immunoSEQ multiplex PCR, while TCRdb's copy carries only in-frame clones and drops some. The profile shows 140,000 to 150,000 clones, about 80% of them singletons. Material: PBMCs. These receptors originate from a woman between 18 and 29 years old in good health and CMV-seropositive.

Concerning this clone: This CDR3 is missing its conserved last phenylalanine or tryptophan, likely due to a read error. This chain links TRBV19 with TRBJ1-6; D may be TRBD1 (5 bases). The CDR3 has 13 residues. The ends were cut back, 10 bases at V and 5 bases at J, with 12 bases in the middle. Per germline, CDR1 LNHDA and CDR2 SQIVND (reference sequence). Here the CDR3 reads CATRRGNNSPLHL. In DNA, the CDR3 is TGTGCCACCAGGCGGGGGAATAATTCACCCCTCCACCTT.

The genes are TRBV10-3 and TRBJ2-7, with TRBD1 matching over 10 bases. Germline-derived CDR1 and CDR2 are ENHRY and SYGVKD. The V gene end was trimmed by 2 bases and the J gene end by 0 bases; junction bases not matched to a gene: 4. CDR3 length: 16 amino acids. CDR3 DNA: TGTGCCATCAGTGAGCCCGGGACAGGGGCCTCCTACGAGCAGTACTTC. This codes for CAISEPGTGASYEQYF.

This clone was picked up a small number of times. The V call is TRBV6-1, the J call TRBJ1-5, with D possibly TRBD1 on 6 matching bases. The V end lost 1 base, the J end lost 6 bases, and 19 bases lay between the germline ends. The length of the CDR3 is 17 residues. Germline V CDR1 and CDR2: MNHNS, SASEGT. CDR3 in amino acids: CASSEGSSKQGSQPQHF. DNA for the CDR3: TGTGCCAGCAGTGAAGGGTCGTCTAAACAGGGTAGTCAGCCCCAGCATTTT.

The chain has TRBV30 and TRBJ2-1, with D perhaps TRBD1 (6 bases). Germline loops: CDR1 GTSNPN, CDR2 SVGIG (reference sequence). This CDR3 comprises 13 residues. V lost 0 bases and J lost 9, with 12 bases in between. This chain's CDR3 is CAWSVLRGGEQFF. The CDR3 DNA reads TGTGCCTGGAGTGTACTTAGAGGGGGTGAGCAGTTCTTC.

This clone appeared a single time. The DNA of the CDR3 is TGTGCCAGCAGCGCGTTGAGGGCCAAAAACATTCAGTACTTC. Translation gives CASSALRAKNIQYF. The V and J genes are TRBV25-1 and TRBJ2-4; D not resolved. The CDR3 spans 14 residues. CDR1 is MGHDK and CDR2 is SYGVNS in the germline V gene. Trimming cost V 6 bases and J 1 base, with 10 bases left between them. The full variable domain, in which reference TRBV25-1 and TRBJ2-4 provide the parts outside the CDR3, is EADIYQTPRYLVIGTGKKITLECSQTMGHDKMYWYQQDPGMELHLIHYSYGVNSTEKGDLSSESTVSRIRTEHFPLTLESARPSHTSQYLCASSALRAKNIQYFGAGTRLSVL.

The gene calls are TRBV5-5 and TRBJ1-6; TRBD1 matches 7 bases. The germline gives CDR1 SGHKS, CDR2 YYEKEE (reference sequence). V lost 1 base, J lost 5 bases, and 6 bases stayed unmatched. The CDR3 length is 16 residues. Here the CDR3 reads CASSLSGTANNSPLHF. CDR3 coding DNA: TGTGCCAGCAGCTTGTCTGGGACAGCGAATAATTCACCCCTCCACTTT.

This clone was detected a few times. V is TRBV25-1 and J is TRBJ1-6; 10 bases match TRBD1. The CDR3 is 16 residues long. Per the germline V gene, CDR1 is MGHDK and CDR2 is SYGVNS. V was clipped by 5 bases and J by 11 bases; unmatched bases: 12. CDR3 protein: CASSTGTGVNRAPLHF. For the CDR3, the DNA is TGTGCCAGCAGTACAGGGACAGGGGTGAATCGCGCACCCCTCCACTTT.